The text below deals with one TCR beta chain. The protocol was immunoSEQ multiplex PCR, while the TCRdb copy is restricted to in-frame clones and leaves out a portion. The table shows 78,000 or so clones, with about 90% occurring only once. This sample was taken from a study of control samples from healthy donors and cancer patients. Looked up from germline, CDR1 is LGHDT and CDR2 is YNNKEL (reference sequence). The CDR3 covers 15 residues. Trimming pared 6 bases from V and 0 bases from J, leaving 13 bases between. The receptor comes from a woman aged 50 to 65 in good health. The chain uses TRBV3-1 (or the pseudogene TRBV3-2) and TRBJ2-3; D call uncertain. The sample consisted of blood. The CDR3 sequence is CASRDWRRSTDTQYF. As DNA, the CDR3 is TGTGCCAGCAGGGATTGGCGGCGTAGCACAGATACGCAGTATTTT.